A selection of T cell receptor beta chains follows, all from one sample in a study of T cells expressing NK-cell markers. TCRdb re-called the 5' RACE reads, yielding one record per CDR3 amino acid sequence without DNA. The sample totals about 440,000 distinct CDR3 sequences. The sequenced sample consisted of blood T cells: a sorted CD56 or NKG2C T cell subset, CD4+ or CD8+ T cells, or bulk PBMC T cells (not recorded which). Receptors originate from a woman aged 18 to 75 in good health. Each CDR3 is given with its conserved first and last residue.

V gene	J gene	CDR3 protein
TRBV10-3	TRBJ2-7	CATSGQSPGLGNYEQYF
TRBV20-1	TRBJ1-1	CSASSLQGHTEAFF
TRBV7-6	TRBJ1-1	CASTIEKGARTEAFF
TRBV6-2/TRBV6-3	TRBJ2-3	CASSPASGADTDTQYF
TRBV7-9	TRBJ2-1	CASRQLAGDNEQFF
TRBV3-1	TRBJ1-2	CASSQVTQRGYTF
TRBV4-2	TRBJ2-1	CASSQAGYYNEQFF
TRBV20-1	TRBJ1-1	CSARRQGTNTEAFF
TRBV4-3	TRBJ1-6	CASSRTQTAGNSPLHF
TRBV20-1	TRBJ2-5	CSAALAGRQETQYF
TRBV5-1	TRBJ1-1	CASSPLQGSNTEAFF
TRBV12-3/TRBV12-4	TRBJ1-2	CASSFGQGFGGYTF
TRBV29-1	TRBJ2-2	CSVDRGNTGELFF
TRBV28	TRBJ2-1	CASSPLTSGRPEQFF
TRBV10-1	TRBJ2-1	CASSGLAGTSDEQFF
TRBV4-2	TRBJ2-3	CASSQVGGPRDTQYF
TRBV18	TRBJ2-5	CASSHTSGRQETQYF
TRBV29-1	TRBJ2-7	CSVGGDRGRSVYEQYF
TRBV2	TRBJ2-3	CASVPRVTRGDTQYF
TRBV12-3/TRBV12-4	TRBJ2-3	CASEGEDTQYF
TRBV25-1	TRBJ1-2	CATSGGRPGGYTF
TRBV20-1	TRBJ2-7	CSAPDRLASSSYEQYF